Listed below are T cell receptor beta chains from one sample, sequenced in a study of CD8+CD57+ T cells in acquired aplastic anemia. One entry per CDR3 protein results from TCRdb running MiXCR on the reads. The sample includes roughly 150,000 distinct CDR3 sequences, around 48% of them seen just once. Sequenced input: sorted CD4+, CD8+, or CD8+CD57+ T cells (not recorded which) from PBMCs. The receptors shown here come from a human donor with aplastic anemia. Each CDR3 is given with its conserved first and last residue. A D gene is named only where the DNA matches it firmly. Size tells how often a clone was seen (once, few, many) or the class of an expanded clone, and some rows leave it out.

D | J | V | size | DNA | CDR3
- | TRBJ2-3 | TRBV19 | many | TGTGCCAGTAGTAAGACCACAGATACGCAGTATTTT | CASSKTTDTQYF
TRBD1 | TRBJ2-5 | TRBV14 | many | TGTGCCAGCAGCCAACGGACAGGAATCGTGGAGACCCAGTACTTC | CASSQRTGIVETQYF
- | TRBJ2-7 | TRBV28 | many | TGTGCCAGCAGTTTACCTTCGCCCTACGAGCAGTACTTC | CASSLPSPYEQYF
TRBD1 | TRBJ1-1 | TRBV29-1 | - | TGCAGCACCGAGAGGGGGCAGGCTGAAGCTTCCTTT | CSTERGQAEASF
- | TRBJ2-5 | TRBV7-2 | once | TGCGCCAGCAGCCCAAACGGGCGGGTCCAAGGGACCCAGTACTTC | CASSPNGRVQGTQYF
- | TRBJ1-4 | TRBV29-1 | - | TGCAGCGTTGGCCGCTCTAATGAAAAACTGTTTTTT | CSVGRSNEKLFF
- | TRBJ2-7 | TRBV28 | few | TGTGCCAGCAGTTACGGGACGGTCTCCTACGAGCAGTACTTC | CASSYGTVSYEQYF
- | TRBJ2-7 | TRBV7-9 | many | TGTGCCAGCAGCTCAACCGTTTCGGGTCGGCAGTACTTC | CASSSTVSGRQYF
- | TRBJ2-2 | TRBV11-2 | - | TGTGCCAGCAGCTTAGAGCCCGGGACTGGCGGGGAGCTGTTTTTT | CASSLEPGTGGELFF
- | TRBJ1-6 | TRBV25-1 | - | TGTGCCAGCAGTGAATGGGGGGGGAATTCACCCCTCCACTTT | CASSEWGGNSPLHF
- | TRBJ1-5 | TRBV6-1 | many | TGTGCCAGCAGTTCTCAATTAGGATCCAATCAGCCCCAGCATTTT | CASSSQLGSNQPQHF
- | TRBJ2-5 | TRBV9 | - | TGTGCCAGCAGCCAAAACAAAGAGTTGGGATATGTGGAGACCCAGTACTTC | CASSQNKELGYVETQYF
- | TRBJ2-7 | TRBV12-3/TRBV12-4 | few | TGTGCCAGCTCGGAGGGGGGAACGTCCTACGAGCAGTACTTC | CASSEGGTSYEQYF
- | TRBJ2-7 | TRBV2 | few | TGTGCCAGCAAACGGGGAGATTCCTACGAGCAGTACTTC | CASKRGDSYEQYF
- | TRBJ2-7 | TRBV29-1 | few | TGCAGCGTCGTCACAGGGATACCCTCCTACGAGCAGTACTTC | CSVVTGIPSYEQYF
TRBD1 | TRBJ1-5 | TRBV2 | once | TGTGCCAGCAGGGCCGGGACAGGGGGTCAGCCCCAGCATTTT | CASRAGTGGQPQHF
TRBD2 | TRBJ2-1 | TRBV10-3 | - | TGTGCCATCAGTGAGTCTCAGGGACTAGCGGGAGTTGAGCAGTTCTTC | CAISESQGLAGVEQFF
TRBD1 | TRBJ1-2 | TRBV20-1 | - | TGCAGTGCTGAACGTCCTGGACAGGCTAGTGCTCGCTACACCTTC | CSAERPGQASARYTF
TRBD1 | TRBJ1-3 | TRBV7-1 | - | TGTTCCAGCAGCACAACGGGACAGGGATTCCTATCGGGCTCTGGAAACACCATATATTTT | CSSSTTGQGFLSGSGNTIYF
- | TRBJ1-2 | TRBV29-1 | - | TGCAGCGTTGTAAGATCTGAGTATGGCTACACCTTC | CSVVRSEYGYTF
TRBD1 | TRBJ1-3 | TRBV7-9 | many | TGTGCCAGCAGCGACGGACAGGGGACCATATATTTT | CASSDGQGTIYF
TRBD1 | TRBJ1-2 | TRBV7-2 | many | TGTGCCAGCAGCTCCCAGGACAGGGTTAACTATGGCTACACCTTC | CASSSQDRVNYGYTF
- | TRBJ2-3 | TRBV24-1 | many | TGTGCCACCAGCCTATCCGGAACCCGCACAGATACGCAGTATTTT | CATSLSGTRTDTQYF
TRBD2 | TRBJ2-2 | TRBV19 | - | TGTGCCAGTAGCGGGAGGGATAACGGGGAGCTGTTTTTT | CASSGRDNGELFF
TRBD2 | TRBJ2-5 | TRBV7-2 | few | TGTGCCAGCAGCTTAATTTCCAGCGGGAGGGCCTGGGAGACCCAGTACTTC | CASSLISSGRAWETQYF
TRBD2 | TRBJ2-7 | TRBV5-5 | many | TGTGCCAGCAGCTTGGCTCGCGGGAGTAAGAACGAGCAGTACTTC | CASSLARGSKNEQYF
TRBD2 | TRBJ2-7 | TRBV5-1 | many | TGCGCCAGCAGCCCTAGCGGGATCGACTACGAGCAGTACTTC | CASSPSGIDYEQYF
- | TRBJ2-3 | TRBV7-2 | many | TGTGCCAGCAGCCACTCCCAGATTGCGGGGTTGGATACGCAGTATTTT | CASSHSQIAGLDTQYF
- | TRBJ2-1 | TRBV15 | many | TGTGCCACCAGCCCCCAGGGGGGAGGCAATGAGCAGTTCTTC | CATSPQGGGNEQFF
- | TRBJ1-5 | TRBV24-1 | - | TGTGCCACCAGTGATTTGGGGGGAGGAGAGCCCCAGCATTTT | CATSDLGGGEPQHF
- | TRBJ2-7 | TRBV28 | many | TGTGCCAGCAGTGGACGGTCTCCCTACGAGCAGTACTTC | CASSGRSPYEQYF
- | TRBJ2-1 | TRBV20-1 | many | TGCAGTGCCCCATTAGCAGGGAAGGCGGACAATGAGCAGTTCTTC | CSAPLAGKADNEQFF
TRBD2 | TRBJ2-3 | TRBV3-1 | - | TGTGCCAGCAGCCAAGGAAGCGGGATTGGGGATACGCAGTATTTT | CASSQGSGIGDTQYF
TRBD1 | TRBJ2-5 | TRBV3-1 | - | TGTGCCACCAGTGACCCCGGACAGGGGGTAGAGACCCAGTACTTC | CATSDPGQGVETQYF
TRBD1 | TRBJ1-2 | TRBV7-9 | - | TGTGCCAGCAGCTCCTTGGACAGGGGATACGGCTACACCTTC | CASSSLDRGYGYTF
TRBD1 | TRBJ1-2 | TRBV20-1 | - | TGCAGTGCTAGAGCCGGGACAGGGTATGGCTACACCTTC | CSARAGTGYGYTF
TRBD1 | TRBJ1-5 | TRBV24-1 | - | TGTGCCACCAGTGGCACAGGGGTGGGCAATCAGCCCCAGCATTTT | CATSGTGVGNQPQHF
- | TRBJ1-6 | TRBV25-1 | - | TGTGCCAGCAGGCGGACAGCTCATAATTCACCCCTCCACTTT | CASRRTAHNSPLHF
- | TRBJ2-5 | TRBV7-6 | - | TGTGCCAGCAGCTTAGCTCCAAGGGGGGTCGGGACCGAGACCCAGTACTTC | CASSLAPRGVGTETQYF
- | TRBJ2-7 | TRBV10-3 | - | TGTGCCATCAGTGATTGGGGCTCCTTCTACGGGCAGTACTTC | CAISDWGSFYGQYF
TRBD1 | TRBJ2-7 | TRBV2 | few | TGTGCCAGCATCCGCGGGACAGGTAGCTACGAGCAGTACTTC | CASIRGTGSYEQYF
- | TRBJ2-2 | TRBV2 | - | TGTGCCAGCAGACCTCAGGGTTGGGCCGGGGAGCTGTTTTTT | CASRPQGWAGELFF
- | TRBJ2-1 | TRBV10-3 | many | TGTGCCATCTCGGACGACTTCGGTGAGCAGTTCTTC | CAISDDFGEQFF
TRBD2 | TRBJ2-7 | TRBV2 | many | TGTGCCAGCCGCGTAGCGGGAGAACTTGGCGAGCAGTACTTC | CASRVAGELGEQYF
- | TRBJ2-5 | TRBV4-3 | many | TGCGCCAGCAGCCAAGGGAATGGCCGGCAGGGGGGGGAGACCCAGTACTTC | CASSQGNGRQGGETQYF
TRBD1 | TRBJ1-3 | TRBV24-1 | - | TGTGCCACCAGTTCTACAGGGGATGCTGGAAACACCATATATTTT | CATSSTGDAGNTIYF
TRBD2 | TRBJ2-7 | TRBV20-1 | - | TGCAGTGCTGGACCCGGGACTAGCATTTACGAGCAGTACTTC | CSAGPGTSIYEQYF
- | TRBJ2-1 | TRBV29-1 | many | TGCAGCGTTCGGACCCGGGACACTTACAATGAGCAGTTCTTC | CSVRTRDTYNEQFF
- | TRBJ2-1 | TRBV5-6 | many | TGTGCCAGCAGCCCTTACGACGGGAGCAACGATGAGCAGTTCTTC | CASSPYDGSNDEQFF
TRBD1 | TRBJ1-1 | TRBV5-3 | many | TGTGCATCAAGTCAGGGGGGCTGGGGCACTGAAGCTTTCTTT | CASSQGGWGTEAFF
- | TRBJ2-1 | TRBV7-3 | many | TGTGCCAGCAGCCCAACAGGGTTTTCGTACAATGAGCAGTTCTTC | CASSPTGFSYNEQFF
- | TRBJ2-3 | TRBV7-2 | few | TGTGCCAGCAGCTTAAGCTCGGAAGGTACGCAGTATTTT | CASSLSSEGTQYF
- | TRBJ1-5 | TRBV5-1 | - | TGCGCCAGCAGCTTGGGGGGCTTTAATCAGCCCCAGCATTTT | CASSLGGFNQPQHF
- | TRBJ1-6 | TRBV7-6 | - | TGTGCCAGCAGCATAAACGATTCACCCCTCCACTTT | CASSINDSPLHF
TRBD1 | TRBJ1-1 | TRBV9 | many | TGTGCCAGCAGCCCCGGGACAGGGTGGAAAGGGAACACTGAAGCTTTCTTT | CASSPGTGWKGNTEAFF